What follows are 17 T cell receptor beta chains derived from one specimen sequenced in a study of human T cells and chemical hapten exposure. As for time point: patch test 1, 2 weeks after DPC sensitization. Noted treatment: therapeutic diphenylcyclopropenone sensitization with weekly scalp DPC. MiXCR, run by TCRdb on the RACE reads, gives a single entry per CDR3 protein. The data contain tens of thousands of distinct CDR3 sequences, approximately 10% of them singletons. The source material was whole blood, sampled in connection with sensitization to the hapten diphenylcyclopropenone (DPC). Receptor source: a woman in her forties or fifties with alopecia areata. Some clones in this sample may be carry-over from other donors' samples.

The J gene is TRBJ1-5, the V gene TRBV28; D is uncertain. CDR1 is MDHEN and CDR2 is SYDVKM in the germline V gene. The length of the CDR3 is 16 residues. V was clipped by 7 bases and J by 3 bases, with 19 bases between them. The CDR3 reads CASIPAGLLVNQPQHF. The CDR3 DNA follows: TGTGCCAGCATTCCAGCTGGGCTCCTGGTCAATCAGCCCCAGCATTTT.

There are a few counts of this clonotype. The CDR3 nucleotides are TGTGCCAGCAGCTTAGCAGGGGCGATCCGTGAAAAACTGTTTTTT. This sequence encodes CASSLAGAIREKLFF. The rearrangement joins TRBV11-2 to TRBJ1-4; tentatively, D is TRBD1 (6 bases). Germline V gene data show CDR1 as SGHAT and CDR2 as FQNNGV. The CDR3 has 15 residues. Trimming left V 1 base short and J 7 bases short, with 13 bases between.

This clonotype was recorded many times. The chain employs TRBV20-1 and TRBJ1-6; TRBD1 is a possible D gene (5 bases). The CDR3 has 15 amino acids. V was trimmed by 5 bases and J by 6 bases, leaving 17 bases between them. Germline V gene data show CDR1 as DFQATT and CDR2 as SNEGSKA (reference sequence). CDR3 loop: CSASGTPVGNSPLHF. Written as DNA, the CDR3 is TGCAGTGCTTCCGGGACGCCGGTGGGTAATTCACCCCTCCACTTT.

This clonotype was seen a handful of times. The chain links TRBV20-1 to TRBJ2-7; 7 bases match TRBD1. V was clipped by 6 bases and J by 5 bases; unmatched bases: 10. The CDR3 has 13 residues. In germline, CDR1 is DFQATT, CDR2 SNEGSKA (reference sequence). As DNA, the CDR3 is TGCAGTGCCCAAGGACAGGTGTCCAACGAGCAGTACTTC. Protein sequence: CSAQGQVSNEQYF.

This clonotype came up a few times. The genes are TRBV11-2 and TRBJ2-7, with a possible D match to TRBD2 (6 bases). This CDR3 comprises 16 residues. V was pared by 4 bases and J by 2 bases, with 18 bases between. Germline V lookup: CDR1 SGHAT, CDR2 FQNNGV. CDR3 region: CASSSWGDGKTYEQYF. CDR3 DNA sequence: TGTGCCAGCAGCTCCTGGGGGGACGGCAAGACCTACGAGCAGTACTTC.

This clonotype has at least ten counts. V gene TRBV11-2 combines with J gene TRBJ2-7, with 12 positions matching TRBD2. Per germline, CDR1 SGHAT and CDR2 FQNNGV. The V segment lost 5 bases and the J segment 2 bases; nucleotides outside the gene matches: 4. The CDR3 totals 15 residues. CDR3 in DNA: TGTGCCAGCAGCATGACTAGCGGGAGCCCCTACGAGCAGTACTTC. Translated, it gives CASSMTSGSPYEQYF.

The genes are TRBV20-1 and TRBJ2-1, with D tentatively TRBD2 (5 bases). CDR3 size: 13 residues. V lost 1 base to trimming and J lost 9 bases, with 13 bases between them. Looked up from germline, CDR1 is DFQATT and CDR2 is SNEGSKA (reference sequence). The CDR3 here is CSARAPSTAEQFF. CDR3 in DNA: TGCAGTGCTAGAGCTCCTAGCACTGCTGAGCAGTTCTTC.

The chain links TRBV3-1 to TRBJ1-4, with D uncertain. CDR1 is LGHDT and CDR2 is YNNKEL in the germline V gene (reference sequence). The V end lost 1 base, the J end lost 1 base, and 4 bases lay between the germline ends. This CDR3 contains 14 residues. The CDR3 nucleotides are TGTGCCAGCAGCCAAGGGGTAACTAATGAAAAACTGTTTTTT. Translated, it gives CASSQGVTNEKLFF. The entire variable domain, with the rest obtained from reference TRBV3-1 and TRBJ1-4, is as follows: DTAVSQTPKYLVTQMGNDKSIKCEQNLGHDTMYWYKQDSKKFLKIMFSYNNKELIINETVPNRFSPKSPDKAHLNLHINSLELGDSAVYFCASSQGVTNEKLFFGSGTQLSVL.

The genes are TRBV2 and TRBJ2-1, with D perhaps matching TRBD1 (5 bases). Trimming removed 7 bases at V and 2 bases at J, with 12 bases between. Germline values: CDR1 SNHLY, CDR2 FYNNEI. CDR3 length equals 14 residues. In DNA form, the CDR3 reads TGTGCCAGCATTAGACAGTCTACCTACAATGAGCAGTTCTTC. The encoded protein is CASIRQSTYNEQFF.

The chain combines TRBV5-1 with TRBJ2-3; no definite D call. The CDR3 contains 13 residues. Trimming removed 5 bases from V and 4 bases from J, with 11 bases in between. The germline V gene has CDR1 SGHRS and CDR2 YFSETQ. The CDR3 nucleotides read TGCGCCAGCAGTAAGCCGGGCTCAGATACGCAGTATTTT. It translates to CASSKPGSDTQYF. The full variable domain, with the rest looked up from reference TRBV5-1 and TRBJ2-3, is KAGVTQTPRYLIKTRGQQVTLSCSPISGHRSVSWYQQTPGQGLQFLFEYFSETQRNKGNFPGRFSGRQFSNSRSEMNVSTLELGDSALYLCASSKPGSDTQYFGPGTRLTVL.

This chain's CDR3 is CASSLDTAYNEQFF. CDR3 nucleotides: TGTGCCAGCAGCCTGGACACGGCCTACAATGAGCAGTTCTTC. The rearrangement links TRBV7-3 to TRBJ2-1, with a possible D match to TRBD1 (5 bases). V lost 5 bases, J lost 2 bases, and 10 bases lay in between. This CDR3 has 14 amino acids. Germline-derived CDR1 and CDR2 are SGHTA and FQGTGA.

This clonotype appeared many times. The chain links TRBV29-1 to TRBJ1-5; no definite D call. Germline CDR1 reads SQVTM; CDR2 reads ANQGSEA. Trimming stripped 6 bases from V and 0 bases from J, with 6 bases between. This CDR3 is built from 12 residues. The CDR3 loop is CSVQVSNQPQHF. The CDR3 DNA reads TGCAGCGTCCAGGTTAGCAATCAGCCCCAGCATTTT.

The rearrangement uses TRBV18 and TRBJ1-2; possibly TRBD1 for D (5 bases). This CDR3 region has 15 residues. CDR1 KGHSH and CDR2 LQKENI come from the germline V gene. V dropped 0 bases and J dropped 5 bases, with 13 bases sitting between them. CDR3 DNA sequence: TGTGCCAGCTCACCACCCGGGGCCGAGTCGTATGGCTACACCTTC. It yields the protein CASSPPGAESYGYTF.

This clonotype is judged medium-sized. This chain uses TRBV6-4 with TRBJ2-1; TRBD2 matches at 7 bases. The V segment lost 5 bases and the J segment 5 bases; nucleotides outside the gene matches: 9. This CDR3 is 15 amino acids long. CDR1 is MRHNA and CDR2 is SNTAGT in the germline V gene. CDR3 amino acids: CASSSRAGEHNEQFF. The CDR3 DNA reads TGTGCCAGCAGTTCCCGGGCGGGAGAGCACAATGAGCAGTTCTTC.

The chain joins TRBV20-1 to TRBJ2-2; D is unclear. The CDR3 totals 14 residues. The germline CDR1 and CDR2 sequences are DFQATT and SNEGSKA (reference sequence). Trimming removed 5 bases at V and 0 bases at J, with 10 bases between. The CDR3 sequence: CSAPRLANTGELFF. CDR3 coding DNA: TGCAGTGCTCCCAGACTGGCGAACACCGGGGAGCTGTTTTTT.

This clonotype was observed a few times. The chain links TRBV3-1 to TRBJ2-7; D may correspond to TRBD1 or TRBD2 (5 bases each). In germline, CDR1 is LGHDT, CDR2 YNNKEL (reference sequence). The length of the CDR3 is 13 residues. Trimming took 3 bases from V and 12 from J, leaving 18 bases between them. The CDR3 DNA is TGTGCCAGCAGCCACACAGGTCGCGAGCGGATGTACTTC. The encoded protein is CASSHTGRERMYF.

This clonotype has only a few counts. The rearrangement links TRBV7-2 to TRBJ2-1, with D perhaps TRBD1 (5 bases). The CDR3 runs to 17 residues. In germline, CDR1 is SGHTA, CDR2 FQGNSA. The germline V and J ends were trimmed by 1 base and 2 bases, with 15 bases remaining between them. As DNA, the CDR3 is TGTGCCAGCAGCTTAGTATCCAGGGTGCAAGCCTACAATGAGCAGTTCTTC. Protein sequence: CASSLVSRVQAYNEQFF.